The rows below give T cell receptor beta chains drawn from one sample of a study of blood T cell repertoires in COVID-19. Data came from immunoSEQ multiplex PCR; TCRdb stores just in-frame clones and leaves some out. The data contain roughly 130,000 clones, 88% of them singletons. Sample: peripheral blood. The origin of the receptors is a human donor with COVID-19, enrolled during active disease. The donor label of this sample is uncertain. Each CDR3 is given with its conserved first and last residue. The D gene is left open where the match is weak. Size is stated for part of the rows, as once, few or many counts, or as a class when the clone is expanded.

>15|TRBJ1-3|TRBV28|NA|TRBD1
CASTRQGLSGNTIYF
TGTGCCAGCACCAGACAGGGGTTATCTGGAAACACCATATATTTT
>14|TRBJ1-1|TRBV25-1|NA|NA
CASSFRRGNTEAFF
TGTGCCAGCAGTTTTCGGCGGGGGAACACTGAAGCTTTCTTT
>15|TRBJ1-2|TRBV18|NA|TRBD1
CASSAPGQGQSGYTF
TGTGCCAGCTCAGCCCCGGGACAGGGTCAGTCTGGCTACACCTTC
>15|TRBJ2-7|TRBV19|NA|TRBD2
CASSPVEAGGYEQYF
TGTGCCAGTAGTCCCGTTGAAGCGGGAGGCTACGAGCAGTACTTC
>15|TRBJ1-4|TRBV7-2|NA|NA
CASSLGQTLNEKLFF
TGTGCCAGCAGCTTAGGACAGACGCTAAATGAAAAACTGTTTTTT
>20|TRBJ2-3|TRBV3-1/TRBV3-2|NA|TRBD2
CASSRRTSGGALVQADTQYF
TGTGCCAGCAGCCGCCGAACTAGCGGGGGGGCCCTGGTCCAAGCAGATACGCAGTATTTT
>14|TRBJ2-3|TRBV2|NA|TRBD1
CASRTGYDTDTQYF
TGTGCCAGCAGGACAGGGTACGACACAGATACGCAGTATTTT
>15|TRBJ2-3|TRBV6-6|few|TRBD2
CASMPRGGEADTQYF
TGTGCCAGCATGCCCCGGGGGGGGGAGGCAGATACGCAGTATTTT
>15|TRBJ2-5|TRBV5-6|NA|TRBD1
CASSTTGGAGETQYF
TGTGCCAGCAGCACGACAGGGGGCGCTGGGGAGACCCAGTACTTC
>16|TRBJ1-5|TRBV5-6|NA|NA
CASSLRVADSYQPQHF
TGTGCCAGCAGCTTGCGCGTCGCGGACAGTTATCAGCCCCAGCATTTT
>13|TRBJ2-5|TRBV24-1|NA|NA
CATSFQGGETQYF
TGTGCCACCAGTTTTCAGGGGGGAGAGACCCAGTACTTC
>16|TRBJ1-2|TRBV3-1/TRBV3-2|NA|TRBD1
CASSQDLAAGGLGYTF
TGTGCCAGCAGCCAAGATTTGGCGGCAGGGGGTCTAGGCTACACCTTC
>16|TRBJ1-2|TRBV28|NA|TRBD1
CASSIGIKQGSYGYTF
TGTGCCAGCAGCATCGGGATTAAACAGGGGAGCTATGGCTACACCTTC
>14|TRBJ2-2|TRBV12-5|NA|TRBD2
CASGPGLAPGELFF
TGTGCTAGTGGTCCGGGACTAGCACCCGGGGAGCTGTTTTTT
>13|TRBJ1-2|TRBV13|NA|NA
CASSRGLYAGYTF
TGTGCCAGCAGCCGGGGTCTTTATGCTGGCTACACCTTC
>13|TRBJ1-2|TRBV5-5|NA|TRBD1
CASSDREGYGYTF
TGTGCCAGCAGCGACAGGGAAGGCTATGGCTACACCTTC
>14|TRBJ1-2|TRBV3-1/TRBV3-2|few|NA
CASSQDAGGDGYTF
TGTGCCAGCAGCCAAGATGCAGGAGGGGATGGCTACACCTTC
>16|TRBJ1-3|TRBV6-5|NA|NA
CASSYSEQGMGNTIYF
TGTGCCAGCAGTTACTCGGAGCAGGGGATGGGAAACACCATATATTTT
>14|TRBJ1-1|TRBV25-1|NA|TRBD1
CASSQDRWNTEAFF
TGTGCCAGCAGTCAGGACAGGTGGAACACTGAAGCTTTCTTT
>16|TRBJ1-6|TRBV3-1/TRBV3-2|NA|NA
CASSQVLGRDNSPLHF
TGTGCCAGCAGCCAAGTATTGGGCAGGGATAATTCACCCCTCCACTTT
>14|TRBJ1-4|TRBV12-5|NA|TRBD1
CASGLGQGPEKLFF
TGTGCTAGTGGTTTGGGACAGGGCCCTGAAAAACTGTTTTTT
>14|TRBJ2-7|TRBV3-1/TRBV3-2|NA|TRBD2
CASSQSGRISEQYF
TGTGCCAGCAGCCAGAGCGGGAGAATCTCCGAGCAGTACTTC
>16|TRBJ2-2|TRBV7-8|few|TRBD1
CASSLLGQGLTGELFF
TGTGCCAGCAGCTTACTGGGACAGGGGCTCACCGGGGAGCTGTTTTTT
>14|TRBJ2-1|TRBV3-1/TRBV3-2|NA|NA
CASSQDIGTNEQFF
TGTGCCAGCAGCCAAGATATTGGGACTAATGAGCAGTTCTTC
>18|TRBJ1-1|TRBV9|NA|NA
CASSVPRRDPFRVTEAFF
TGTGCCAGCAGCGTACCCCGGCGGGACCCCTTTAGGGTCACTGAAGCTTTCTTT
>16|TRBJ1-6|TRBV7-8|NA|NA
CASSLARRPDNSPLHF
TGTGCCAGCAGCTTAGCGCGCAGGCCTGATAATTCACCCCTCCACTTT
>13|TRBJ1-5|TRBV12-3/TRBV12-4|NA|NA
CASSFSQFEPQHF
TGTGCCAGCAGTTTTTCCCAGTTCGAGCCCCAGCATTTT
>15|TRBJ2-5|TRBV28|NA|TRBD1
CASRPLGGTGETQYF
TGTGCCAGCAGGCCCTTGGGCGGGACAGGCGAGACCCAGTACTTC
>16|TRBJ2-5|TRBV11-2|NA|TRBD1
CASSPGGRAGSETQYF
TGTGCCAGCAGCCCAGGGGGTCGGGCAGGGTCAGAGACCCAGTACTTC
>14|TRBJ1-2|TRBV7-2|NA|NA
CASSLYGGNYGYTF
TGTGCCAGCAGCTTATACGGGGGGAACTATGGCTACACCTTC
>15|TRBJ1-2|TRBV27|NA|NA
CASSLSTESWYGYTF
TGTGCCAGCAGTTTATCCACCGAGTCGTGGTATGGCTACACCTTC
>16|TRBJ2-7|TRBV5-4|NA|NA
CASSGGGQAGSYEQYF
TGTGCCAGCAGCGGGGGGGGACAGGCAGGATCCTACGAGCAGTACTTC
>18|TRBJ1-3|TRBV7-6|NA|NA
CASSLNIGRLISGNTIYF
TGTGCCAGCAGCTTGAATATCGGAAGACTAATCTCTGGAAACACCATATATTTT
>13|TRBJ1-2|TRBV13|NA|TRBD1
CASSPDRGDGYTF
TGTGCCAGCAGCCCTGACAGGGGAGATGGCTACACCTTC
>12|TRBJ1-1|TRBV30|NA|NA
CAWGLPNTEAFF
TGTGCCTGGGGACTCCCGAACACTGAAGCTTTCTTT
>16|TRBJ1-1|TRBV5-5|NA|NA
CASSLRRPQGYTEAFF
TGTGCCAGCAGCTTGAGGCGGCCGCAGGGCTATACTGAAGCTTTCTTT
>16|TRBJ2-7|TRBV19|NA|NA
CASSIRRGAASHEQYF
TGTGCCAGTAGTATAAGAAGGGGCGCGGCTTCCCACGAGCAGTACTTC
>13|TRBJ1-2|TRBV14|NA|NA
CASSRGRDYGYTF
TGTGCCAGCAGCCGTGGGCGGGACTATGGCTACACCTTC